Given below is one T cell receptor (beta chain) in context. Its antigen remains unknown. This record comes from a study of PD-1 blockade in classical Hodgkin lymphoma. Time point in this sample: cycle 4 day 1 (C4D1), after about 6 weeks of nivolumab. Each of the patients experienced relapse following autologous stem cell transplantation, and their brentuximab vedotin exposure differed. Profiling relied on immunoSEQ multiplex PCR, and the TCRdb table lists in-frame clones only, not all of them. The sample includes 30,000 or so clones, around four fifths of them seen just once. The CDR3 length is 13 residues. Germline assignment: CDR1 SGHRS and CDR2 YFSETQ. Deletions cut 4 bases from V and 2 bases from J, with 9 bases between. Findings and limits, study-wide: Underlying causes for the observed repertoire differences were not defined, possibly disease activity or prior therapy. CD4+ TCR diversity climbed significantly by C4D1, unlike CD8+ TCR diversity. Patients newly diagnosed and complete responders had comparable baseline diversity.

Sequencing was performed on peripheral blood mononuclear cells (PBMCs), taken before the fourth cycle of nivolumab. The rearrangement joins TRBV5-1 to TRBJ1-1, with D unresolved. This clonotype was obtained from a human donor with classical Hodgkin lymphoma. CDR3: CASSLHRNTEAFF. In DNA form, the CDR3 reads TGCGCCAGCAGCCTTCACCGAAACACTGAAGCTTTCTTT. The entire variable domain, with the rest obtained from reference TRBV5-1 and TRBJ1-1, is as follows: KAGVTQTPRYLIKTRGQQVTLSCSPISGHRSVSWYQQTPGQGLQFLFEYFSETQRNKGNFPGRFSGRQFSNSRSEMNVSTLELGDSALYLCASSLHRNTEAFFGQGTRLTVV.